The present T cell receptor (beta chain) was sequenced within a study of STAT5B mutations in CD4+ large granular lymphocyte leukemia. Using immunoSEQ multiplex PCR, the repertoire was profiled, and TCRdb retains in-frame clones only, with some absent. The sample includes 45,000 to 55,000 clones, around 70% of them seen just once. This clone appeared a single time. The V gene's germline CDR1 is SGHTA and CDR2 FQGNSA. This CDR3 comprises 15 residues. Trimming pared 2 bases from V and 4 bases from J, leaving 13 bases between. The chain couples TRBV7-2 to TRBJ2-3; D might be TRBD1 or TRBD2, each matching 6 bases. The material sequenced was CD4+ T cells from blood buffy coats. The origin of this receptor is a human donor in good health. The CDR3 sequence: CASSLFGGSADTQYF. The CDR3, as DNA: TGTGCCAGCAGCTTATTCGGGGGCTCCGCAGATACGCAGTATTTT.